This T cell receptor beta chain was captured by sequencing in a study of blood T cell repertoires in COVID-19. The wider study: The samples span acute and convalescent COVID-19 from the United States, Italy and Spain. Sources were T cells, B-cell-depleted T cells, or PBMCs; the material itself was cDNA or gDNA.

The CDR3 is 15 amino acids. With 6 bases clipped from V and 4 bases from J, the junction kept 8 bases outside the gene matches. Germline V gene lookup returns CDR1 MDHEN and CDR2 SYDVKM. Authors' processing steps: The authors estimated nucleated cell counts from reference gene primer amplification. The method was immunoSEQ multiplex PCR; TCRdb's version includes in-frame clones alone and lacks a portion of them. The V and J calls and clone size come from that table; D and trimming were worked out from the DNA. The data contain 100,000 to 130,000 clones, around 86% of them singletons. The sequencing input was peripheral blood. This clonotype was obtained from a woman aged 70 to 79 with acute or convalescent COVID-19. This chain uses TRBV28 with TRBJ1-3; 8 bases fit TRBD1. In DNA form, the CDR3 reads TGTGCCAGCAGCCAATCCAGGGGGCTAGGAAACACCATATATTTT. This encodes CASSQSRGLGNTIYF.